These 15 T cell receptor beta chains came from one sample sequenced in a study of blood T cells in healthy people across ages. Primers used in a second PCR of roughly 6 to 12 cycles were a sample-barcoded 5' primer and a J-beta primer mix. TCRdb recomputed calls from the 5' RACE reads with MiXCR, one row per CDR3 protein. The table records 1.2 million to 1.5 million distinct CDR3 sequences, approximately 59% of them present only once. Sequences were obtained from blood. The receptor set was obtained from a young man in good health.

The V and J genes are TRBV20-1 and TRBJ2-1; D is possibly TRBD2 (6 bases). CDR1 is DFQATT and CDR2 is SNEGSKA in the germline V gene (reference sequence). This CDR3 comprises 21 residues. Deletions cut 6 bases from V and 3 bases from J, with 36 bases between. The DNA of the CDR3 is TGCAGTGCCCGAGGGGTTATACCCCGGGACTCGAAACCCGGTAGCTACAATGAGCAGTTCTTC. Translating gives CSARGVIPRDSKPGSYNEQFF.

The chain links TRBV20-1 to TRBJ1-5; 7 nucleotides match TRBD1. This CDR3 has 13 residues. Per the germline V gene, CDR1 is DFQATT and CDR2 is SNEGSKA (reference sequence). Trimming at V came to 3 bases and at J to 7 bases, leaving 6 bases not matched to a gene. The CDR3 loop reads CSARGQSGQPQHF. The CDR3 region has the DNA TGCAGTGCTAGGGGACAGTCGGGGCAGCCCCAGCATTTT.

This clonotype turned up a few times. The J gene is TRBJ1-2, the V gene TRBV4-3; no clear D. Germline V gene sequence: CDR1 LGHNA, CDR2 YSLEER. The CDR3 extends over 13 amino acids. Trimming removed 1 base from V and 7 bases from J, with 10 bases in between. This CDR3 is CASSQADIAGYTF. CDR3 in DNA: TGCGCCAGCAGCCAAGCAGACATCGCTGGCTACACCTTC.

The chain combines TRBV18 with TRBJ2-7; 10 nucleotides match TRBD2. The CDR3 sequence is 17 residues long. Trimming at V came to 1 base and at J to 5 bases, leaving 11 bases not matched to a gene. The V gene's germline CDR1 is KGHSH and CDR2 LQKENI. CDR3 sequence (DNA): TGTGCCAGCTCACCACTTGCGGCTAGCGGGGGAGTGAACGAGCAGTACTTC. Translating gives CASSPLAASGGVNEQYF. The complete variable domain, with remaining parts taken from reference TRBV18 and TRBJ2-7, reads NAGVMQNPRHLVRRRGQEARLRCSPMKGHSHVYWYRQLPEEGLKFMVYLQKENIIDESGMPKERFSAEFPKEGPSILRIQQVVRGDSAAYFCASSPLAASGGVNEQYFGPGTRLTVT.

CDR3 region: CASSSSVSGHYEQYF. CDR3 bases: TGTGCCAGCAGCTCCTCGGTCTCGGGACACTACGAGCAGTACTTC. This chain uses TRBV7-2 with TRBJ2-7; the D gene is possibly TRBD1 (6 bases). Trimming stripped 4 bases from V and 3 bases from J, with 16 bases between. Germline V gives CDR1 SGHTA, CDR2 FQGNSA. The CDR3 covers 15 residues.

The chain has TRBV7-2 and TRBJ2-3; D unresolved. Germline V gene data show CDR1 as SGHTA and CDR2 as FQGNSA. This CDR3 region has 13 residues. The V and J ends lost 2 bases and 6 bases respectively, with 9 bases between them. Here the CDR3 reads CASSLLSWDTQYF. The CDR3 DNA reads TGTGCCAGCAGCTTATTGTCGTGGGATACGCAGTATTTT.

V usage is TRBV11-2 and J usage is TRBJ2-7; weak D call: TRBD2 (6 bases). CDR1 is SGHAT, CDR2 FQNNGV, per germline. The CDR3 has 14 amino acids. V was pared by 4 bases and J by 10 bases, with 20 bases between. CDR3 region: CASSSGLPEEAQYF. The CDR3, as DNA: TGTGCCAGCAGCTCGGGACTTCCAGAAGAGGCCCAGTACTTC.

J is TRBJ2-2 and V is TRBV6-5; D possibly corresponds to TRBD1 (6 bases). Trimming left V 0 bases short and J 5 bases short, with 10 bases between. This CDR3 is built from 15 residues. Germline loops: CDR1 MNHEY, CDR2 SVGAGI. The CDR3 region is CASSYSAGDTGELFF. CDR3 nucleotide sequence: TGTGCCAGCAGTTACTCGGCAGGGGATACCGGGGAGCTGTTTTTT.

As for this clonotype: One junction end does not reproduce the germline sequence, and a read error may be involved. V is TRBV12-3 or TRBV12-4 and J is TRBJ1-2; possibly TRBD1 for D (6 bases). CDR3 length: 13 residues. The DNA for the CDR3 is TGTGCCGGCAGGCCTGGGACAAGATATGGCTACACCTTC. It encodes CAGRPGTRYGYTF.

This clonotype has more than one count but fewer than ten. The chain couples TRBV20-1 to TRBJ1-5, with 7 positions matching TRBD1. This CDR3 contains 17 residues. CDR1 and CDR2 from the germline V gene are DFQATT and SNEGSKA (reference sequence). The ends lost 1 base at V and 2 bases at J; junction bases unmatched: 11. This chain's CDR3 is CSARGPDRASGNQPQHF. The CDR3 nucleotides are TGCAGTGCTAGAGGGCCCGACAGGGCGTCCGGCAATCAGCCCCAGCATTTT.

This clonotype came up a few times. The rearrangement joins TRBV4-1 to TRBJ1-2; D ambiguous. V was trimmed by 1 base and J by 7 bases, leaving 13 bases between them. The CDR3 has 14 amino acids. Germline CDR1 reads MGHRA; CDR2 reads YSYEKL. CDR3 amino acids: CASSQVGEDRGYTF. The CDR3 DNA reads TGCGCCAGCAGCCAAGTTGGGGAGGATCGTGGCTACACCTTC.

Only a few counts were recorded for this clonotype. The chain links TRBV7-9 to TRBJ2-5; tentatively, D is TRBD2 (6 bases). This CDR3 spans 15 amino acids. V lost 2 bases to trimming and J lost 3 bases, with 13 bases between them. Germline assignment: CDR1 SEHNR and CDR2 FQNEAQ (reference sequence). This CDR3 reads CASSLTGLTKETQYF. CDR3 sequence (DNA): TGTGCCAGCAGCTTAACGGGACTCACTAAAGAGACCCAGTACTTC.

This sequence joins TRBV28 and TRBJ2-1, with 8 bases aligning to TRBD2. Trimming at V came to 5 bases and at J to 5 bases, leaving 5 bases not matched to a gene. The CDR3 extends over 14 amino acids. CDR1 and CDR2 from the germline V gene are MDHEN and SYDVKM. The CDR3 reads CASSRSGSNNEQFF. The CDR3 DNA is TGTGCCAGCAGTAGGAGCGGGAGTAACAATGAGCAGTTCTTC.

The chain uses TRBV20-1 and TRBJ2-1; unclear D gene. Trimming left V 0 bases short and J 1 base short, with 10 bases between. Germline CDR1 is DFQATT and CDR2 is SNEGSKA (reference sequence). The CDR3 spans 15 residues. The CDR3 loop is CSARDRAGSYNEQFF. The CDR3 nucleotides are TGCAGTGCTAGAGATAGGGCCGGGTCCTACAATGAGCAGTTCTTC.

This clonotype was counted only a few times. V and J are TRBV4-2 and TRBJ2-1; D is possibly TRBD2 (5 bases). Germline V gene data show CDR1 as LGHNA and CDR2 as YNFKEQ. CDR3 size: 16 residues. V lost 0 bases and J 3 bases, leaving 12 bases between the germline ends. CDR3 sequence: CASSQDVASLYNEQFF. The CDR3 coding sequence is TGTGCCAGCAGCCAAGATGTGGCTAGCCTCTACAATGAGCAGTTCTTC.